The rows below give T cell receptor beta chains drawn from one sample of a study of identical twins. TCRdb itself ran the 5' RACE reads through MiXCR, one entry per CDR3 protein. The data contain hundreds of thousands of distinct CDR3 sequences, 20% to 25% of them seen just once; the ten biggest clones take up over 4%. Another study also made use of these data, one on T cells expressing NK-cell markers.

The sequencing input was PBMCs. These TCRs come from a woman between 18 and 30 years old in good health. CDR3s include the opening cysteine and the closing phenylalanine or tryptophan. A D gene is named only where the DNA matches it firmly. Clone size is not always given. Where it is, it says once, few, many or a class for expanded clones.

D gene	clone size	V gene	J gene	CDR3 protein	CDR3 DNA
NA	NA	TRBV20-1	TRBJ2-2	CSASSGSGPGELFF	TGCAGTGCTAGTAGCGGTTCCGGGCCCGGGGAGCTGTTTTTT
NA	many	TRBV20-1	TRBJ1-1	CSARLVDTEAFF	TGCAGTGCTAGATTGGTGGACACTGAAGCTTTCTTT
NA	NA	TRBV7-2	TRBJ2-1	CASSSQAADNEQFF	TGTGCCAGCAGCAGCCAGGCAGCAGACAATGAGCAGTTCTTC
NA	few	TRBV5-1	TRBJ2-1	CASSPSTGQNEQFF	TGCGCCAGCAGCCCATCAACTGGGCAAAATGAGCAGTTCTTC
NA	NA	TRBV20-1	TRBJ1-4	CSAPRRSGEKLFF	TGCAGTGCTCCCCGTCGTTCGGGTGAAAAACTGTTTTTT
NA	few	TRBV5-1	TRBJ2-2	CASSSTGTRTGELFF	TGCGCCAGCAGCTCCACAGGGACCAGGACCGGGGAGCTGTTTTTT
NA	few	TRBV15	TRBJ2-1	CATSRVGRYNEQFF	TGTGCCACCAGCAGAGTGGGGAGGTACAATGAGCAGTTCTTC
NA	once	TRBV7-9	TRBJ2-2	CASSLMGTSTGELFF	TGTGCCAGCAGCTTAATGGGAACTAGCACCGGGGAGCTGTTTTTT
NA	NA	TRBV11-2	TRBJ2-2	CASSAGQTNTGELFF	TGTGCCAGCAGCGCGGGACAGACGAACACCGGGGAGCTGTTTTTT
NA	few	TRBV12-3/TRBV12-4	TRBJ1-6	CASSLKPNSPLHF	TGTGCCAGCAGTTTAAAACCAAATTCACCCCTCCACTTT
TRBD1	many	TRBV7-9	TRBJ1-2	CASSGTRTGVVGYTF	TGTGCCAGCAGCGGAACTCGGACAGGGGTTGTTGGCTACACCTTC
NA	NA	TRBV6-1	TRBJ1-5	CASSYPGTYAVSNQPQHF	TGTGCCAGCAGCTATCCTGGGACTTACGCGGTTAGCAATCAGCCCCAGCATTTT
NA	NA	TRBV6-1	TRBJ2-3	CASSEAWGLGTQYF	TGTGCCAGCAGTGAAGCTTGGGGGTTGGGTACGCAGTATTTT
NA	many	TRBV12-3/TRBV12-4	TRBJ2-5	CASSWGHRETQYF	TGTGCCAGCAGTTGGGGACACCGGGAGACCCAGTACTTC
NA	few	TRBV15	TRBJ2-7	CATSRDKSYEQYF	TGTGCCACCAGCAGAGACAAGTCGTACGAGCAGTACTTC
NA	few	TRBV29-1	TRBJ2-3	CSVEERLTSSTDTQYF	TGCAGCGTTGAAGAACGTCTAACATCTAGCACAGATACGCAGTATTTT
NA	NA	TRBV6-2/TRBV6-3	TRBJ2-2	CASSYSPLGELFF	TGTGCCAGCAGTTACTCCCCCCTAGGGGAGCTGTTTTTT
NA	NA	TRBV7-6	TRBJ1-1	CASSPPGGSMNTEAFF	TGTGCCAGCAGCCCCCCGGGGGGGTCCATGAACACTGAAGCTTTCTTT
TRBD1	many	TRBV12-3/TRBV12-4	TRBJ1-5	CASRIQGGQPQHF	TGTGCCAGCCGGATACAGGGGGGTCAGCCCCAGCATTTT
TRBD2	few	TRBV3-1	TRBJ2-7	CASSPRSRGEEQYF	TGTGCCAGCAGCCCCCGGTCTCGGGGGGAGGAGCAGTACTTC
NA	few	TRBV18	TRBJ1-1	CASLGRTGNTEAFF	TGTGCCAGCTTAGGCAGGACGGGGAACACTGAAGCTTTCTTT
TRBD2	NA	TRBV11-2	TRBJ2-7	CASSLTPGTSGSWYEQYF	TGTGCCAGCAGCTTAACCCCTGGGACTAGCGGGAGCTGGTACGAGCAGTACTTC
NA	NA	TRBV4-3	TRBJ2-7	CASSQALGTPFTYEQYF	TGCGCCAGCAGCCAAGCCTTGGGAACTCCCTTTACCTACGAGCAGTACTTC
NA	NA	TRBV5-1	TRBJ1-1	CASSPIGVNTEAFF	TGCGCCAGCAGTCCAATTGGGGTGAACACTGAAGCTTTCTTT
NA	NA	TRBV10-3	TRBJ1-6	CAISESGVDSPLHF	TGTGCCATCAGTGAGTCAGGGGTCGATTCACCCCTCCACTTT
TRBD2	NA	TRBV27	TRBJ2-7	CASSEGTSGGGEQYF	TGTGCCAGCAGCGAAGGGACTAGCGGGGGAGGCGAGCAGTACTTC
NA	NA	TRBV29-1	TRBJ2-3	CSTGPGLTPDTQYF	TGCAGCACCGGACCGGGACTCACTCCAGATACGCAGTATTTT
NA	NA	TRBV20-1	TRBJ2-1	CSARDATASSYNEQFF	TGCAGTGCTAGAGATGCCACCGCGAGCTCCTACAATGAGCAGTTCTTC
TRBD2	few	TRBV5-1	TRBJ2-1	CASSTTSGRSFF	TGCGCCAGCAGCACGACTAGCGGGAGGAGTTTCTTC
NA	NA	TRBV6-2/TRBV6-3	TRBJ1-6	CASSYAGAPNSPLHF	TGTGCCAGCAGTTACGCGGGGGCGCCTAATTCACCCCTCCACTTT
TRBD2	many	TRBV7-6	TRBJ2-1	CASSWTRYNEQFF	TGTGCCAGCAGCTGGACTAGGTACAATGAGCAGTTCTTC
NA	many	TRBV12-3/TRBV12-4	TRBJ1-2	CASRFTQGPNYGYTF	TGTGCCAGCAGATTTACGCAGGGCCCTAACTATGGCTACACCTTC
TRBD1	NA	TRBV6-5	TRBJ2-3	CASSYTGQGTDTQYF	TGTGCCAGCAGTTACACGGGACAGGGGACAGATACGCAGTATTTT
NA	NA	TRBV6-4	TRBJ2-1	CASSDGTNYNEQFF	TGTGCCAGCAGTGACGGGACCAACTACAATGAGCAGTTCTTC
NA	few	TRBV20-1	TRBJ2-5	CSAPDFKAETQYF	TGCAGTGCCCCGGACTTTAAAGCAGAGACCCAGTACTTC
NA	once	TRBV5-1	TRBJ2-1	CASSLESPQIFRFF	TGCGCCAGCAGCTTGGAAAGCCCGCAAATCTTTCGGTTCTTC
TRBD2	many	TRBV18	TRBJ2-1	CASSPPNSLTSGRQNEQFF	TGTGCCAGCTCACCACCAAATTCTCTTACTAGCGGGAGGCAGAATGAGCAGTTCTTC
NA	NA	TRBV15	TRBJ2-7	CATSRDITGAGYEQYF	TGTGCCACCAGCAGAGATATCACGGGAGCCGGGTACGAGCAGTACTTC
NA	few	TRBV9	TRBJ2-7	CASSERGTFPGEQYF	TGTGCCAGCAGCGAGAGGGGGACCTTCCCGGGGGAGCAGTACTTC
TRBD1	few	TRBV5-5	TRBJ2-7	CASSFFYRGFSYEQYF	TGTGCCAGCAGCTTCTTCTACAGGGGTTTCTCCTACGAGCAGTACTTC
NA	many	TRBV6-9	TRBJ2-7	CASSSPGHRRRTYEQYF	TGTGCCAGCAGTTCTCCGGGACATCGTCGAAGGACCTACGAGCAGTACTTC
TRBD1	few	TRBV29-1	TRBJ2-7	CSVDSGQGYEQYF	TGCAGCGTCGATTCTGGACAGGGCTACGAGCAGTACTTC
NA	few	TRBV20-1	TRBJ2-1	CSANPTLASYRDEQFF	TGCAGTGCCAACCCAACCCTGGCTAGTTATAGGGATGAGCAGTTCTTC
TRBD2	NA	TRBV5-1	TRBJ2-1	CATGPGLAYNEQFF	TGCGCCACCGGGCCGGGACTAGCTTACAATGAGCAGTTCTTC